This T cell receptor beta chain is from a study of T cell responses to AZD1222 COVID-19 vaccine. Data came from immunoSEQ multiplex PCR; TCRdb stores just in-frame clones and leaves some out. The sample lists 90,000 to 100,000 clones, 70% to 90% occurring once. Turning to this clone: The antigen is unknown.

Findings of the study overall: Donors in the cohort were predominantly white British and more often female, and clonal diversity was possibly underestimated.

The germline V gene encodes CDR1 LGHDT and CDR2 YNNKEL (reference sequence). The CDR3 is 16 amino acids. V was clipped by 1 base and J by 0 bases, with 12 bases between them. The clonotype originates from an adult in good health. The chain carries TRBV3-1 (or the pseudogene TRBV3-2) and TRBJ1-1, with D tentatively TRBD1 (5 bases). The input for sequencing was peripheral blood, taken on day 0 of AZD1222 vaccination. The CDR3 DNA reads TGTGCCAGCAGCCAAGTTGTCATAGGGGTGAACACTGAAGCTTTCTTT. Translation: CASSQVVIGVNTEAFF.